These T cell receptor beta chains were read from a single sample in a study of blood T cell repertoires in COVID-19. Sequencing used immunoSEQ multiplex PCR; TCRdb keeps in-frame clones, though not all of them. The sample contains tens of thousands of clones, 85% to 90% of which appear only once. The specimen was peripheral blood. The receptors come from a man aged 65 to 79 with acute or convalescent COVID-19. The CDR3 runs from the conserved cysteine through the conserved F or W. A D gene is named only where the DNA matches it firmly. The listing skips clone size in some rows; elsewhere it reads once, few, many or a size class.

J | V | size | D | DNA | CDR3
TRBJ1-2 | TRBV20-1 | - | TRBD1 | TGCAGTGCGGACAGGAGGTACACCTTC | CSADRRYTF
TRBJ2-1 | TRBV12-1 | - | - | TGTGCCAGCGGTAGCGTCAGCTCCTACAATGAGCAGTTCTTC | CASGSVSSYNEQFF
TRBJ2-3 | TRBV5-1 | - | - | TGCGCCAGCAGCACCGAGGGGGCAGATACGCAGTATTTT | CASSTEGADTQYF
TRBJ1-1 | TRBV29-1 | - | - | TGCAGCGTCTCTACAGGCCCCACTGAAGCTTTCTTT | CSVSTGPTEAFF
TRBJ1-6 | TRBV7-9 | - | TRBD1 | TGTGCCAGCAGCTTAGCCCCCGGGACAGTAGAATCACCCCTCCACTTT | CASSLAPGTVESPLHF
TRBJ1-5 | TRBV7-2 | few | - | TGTGCCAGCAGCTTAGCTTCTGGGCCTCAGCCCCAGCATTTT | CASSLASGPQPQHF
TRBJ1-1 | TRBV18 | - | - | TGTGCCAGCTCACCCTTGGAGGGCACTGAAGCTTTCTTT | CASSPLEGTEAFF
TRBJ2-7 | TRBV7-2 | - | - | TGTGCCAGCAGCTTCCGGACTGACTACGAGCAGTACTTC | CASSFRTDYEQYF
TRBJ2-7 | TRBV5-1 | - | TRBD2 | TGCGCCAGCACCCAGGGAGGAGCGGGAGCCTCTCGCGAGCAGTACTTC | CASTQGGAGASREQYF
TRBJ2-5 | TRBV7-2 | - | - | TGTGCCAGCAGCTCCGGGAGACTAAGGGAGACCCAGTACTTC | CASSSGRLRETQYF
TRBJ1-1 | TRBV18 | - | TRBD1 | TGTGCCAGCTCACCGACGGGACAGGGACAGAACACTGAAGCTTTCTTT | CASSPTGQGQNTEAFF
TRBJ2-3 | TRBV7-9 | few | - | TGTGCCAGCAGCCCTAGCACAGATACGCAGTATTTT | CASSPSTDTQYF
TRBJ1-1 | TRBV19 | - | TRBD1 | TGTGCCAGTAGATTTGGGACAGAAAACACTGAAGCTTTCTTT | CASRFGTENTEAFF
TRBJ2-7 | TRBV21-1 | - | - | TGTGCCAGCAGAGGGGTCGAGCAGTACTTC | CASRGVEQYF
TRBJ1-1 | TRBV6-5 | - | TRBD1 | TGTGCCAGCAGGGGGACAGGGAATCGTGAAGCTTTCTTT | CASRGTGNREAFF
TRBJ1-5 | TRBV9 | - | - | TGTGCCAGCAGCGTAGAACCAGGGCCGACCACGGCCCAGCATTTT | CASSVEPGPTTAQHF
TRBJ2-5 | TRBV24-1 | - | TRBD1 | TGTGCCACCAGTGTCACCGGGACAGGGCATCGAGAGACCCAGTACTTC | CATSVTGTGHRETQYF
TRBJ2-2 | TRBV9 | - | TRBD2 | TGTGCCAGCAGCGTAGGTGGGAGGGCCGCCGGGGAGCTGTTTTTT | CASSVGGRAAGELFF
TRBJ1-1 | TRBV28 | - | TRBD1 | TGTGCCAGCAGTTTTCCGACAGGGGGCGCGAAAGCTGAAGCTTTCTTT | CASSFPTGGAKAEAFF
TRBJ2-3 | TRBV19 | - | TRBD2 | TGTGCCAGTAGCGCCGGGGCTAGCGGGGGACTTAGCACAGATACGCAGTATTTT | CASSAGASGGLSTDTQYF
TRBJ1-1 | TRBV18 | - | TRBD1 | TGTGCCAGCTCACCCGGGACAGGGGGCTTAGCTTTCTTT | CASSPGTGGLAFF
TRBJ2-7 | TRBV5-6 | - | TRBD1 | TGTGCCAGCAGCTTCCTGGGACAGGGGGCTGTCGAGCAGTACTTC | CASSFLGQGAVEQYF
TRBJ2-1 | TRBV9 | once | TRBD2 | TGTGCCAGCAGCGTAGTAGCGGGACAAGCAAATGAGCAGTTCTTC | CASSVVAGQANEQFF
TRBJ1-1 | TRBV5-1 | - | - | TGCGCCAGCAGCTTTGGACACGTCCCTGAAGCTTTCTTT | CASSFGHVPEAFF
TRBJ2-1 | TRBV18 | - | TRBD2 | TGTGCCAGCTCACAAACCCGGACTAGCGAGAATGAGCAGTTCTTC | CASSQTRTSENEQFF
TRBJ2-5 | TRBV13 | - | - | TGTGCCAGCAGCTTAAACAGGGGGGGGGAGACCCAGTACTTC | CASSLNRGGETQYF
TRBJ2-7 | TRBV19 | - | TRBD2 | TGTGCCAGTAGTATCGCCCTCGGGGGGAGCTCCTACGAGCAGTACTTC | CASSIALGGSSYEQYF
TRBJ1-5 | TRBV19 | - | TRBD1 | TGTGCCAGTAGTATAGGGACAGGGGCCCCCAATCAGCCCCAGCATTTT | CASSIGTGAPNQPQHF
TRBJ2-1 | TRBV7-2 | - | - | TGTGCCAGCAGCTTAGGTGGCAAGGGGTTCTACAATGAGCAGTTCTTC | CASSLGGKGFYNEQFF
TRBJ1-2 | TRBV18 | - | - | TGTGCCAGCTCGTCACAGGGAAGGGGCTACACCTTC | CASSSQGRGYTF
TRBJ2-1 | TRBV3-1/TRBV3-2 | - | TRBD2 | TGTGCCAGCGTGCGGAGCGGGAGCGATGAGCAGTTCTTC | CASVRSGSDEQFF
TRBJ1-3 | TRBV7-9 | - | - | TGTGCCAGCAGCCGAAGACAGTCACTTGTGGTTGGAAACACCATATATTTT | CASSRRQSLVVGNTIYF
TRBJ1-2 | TRBV28 | - | TRBD1 | TGTGCCAGCAGCCTAACGGGACAGTTCTATGGCTACACCTTC | CASSLTGQFYGYTF
TRBJ2-2 | TRBV2 | - | TRBD1 | TGTGCCAGCACCAGAGACAGGGCGCCAAACACCGGGGAGCTGTTTTTT | CASTRDRAPNTGELFF
TRBJ1-2 | TRBV5-1 | once | - | TGCGCCAGCAGCTCAGCTAGGGGGATCTATGGCTACACCTTC | CASSSARGIYGYTF
TRBJ2-5 | TRBV29-1 | - | - | TGCAGCGTGGCCTGGGGCTACCAAGAGACCCAGTACTTC | CSVAWGYQETQYF
TRBJ2-5 | TRBV6-2/TRBV6-3 | - | TRBD1 | TGTGCCAGCAGTTACGGCAGGGGGAATCTTGAGACCCAGTACTTC | CASSYGRGNLETQYF
TRBJ2-5 | TRBV7-2 | - | - | TGTGCCAGCAGCTTAGGTAGTAGCGCAGAAGAGACCCAGTACTTC | CASSLGSSAEETQYF
TRBJ2-5 | TRBV27 | - | - | TGTGCCAGCAGTTTATATAGACAGAAAGAGACCCAGTACTTC | CASSLYRQKETQYF
TRBJ2-1 | TRBV7-9 | - | - | TGTGCCAGCAGCTTAGGACTAGAGGGGCTCAATGAGCAGTTCTTC | CASSLGLEGLNEQFF
TRBJ1-2 | TRBV29-1 | - | TRBD1 | TGCAGCGTGGGACAGGGAAACTATGGCTACACCTTC | CSVGQGNYGYTF
TRBJ2-1 | TRBV5-5 | - | TRBD2 | TGTGCCAGCAGCTGGACTAGCGGGTACAATGAGCAGTTCTTC | CASSWTSGYNEQFF
TRBJ2-5 | TRBV28 | - | - | TGTGCCAGCAGTTTATCACTGCAAGAGACCCAGTACTTC | CASSLSLQETQYF
TRBJ1-1 | TRBV6-1 | - | - | TGTGCCAGCAGTGAAGCGGTAACGGGATTGAACACTGAAGCTTTCTTT | CASSEAVTGLNTEAFF
TRBJ1-5 | TRBV6-5 | - | - | TGTGCCGGGTCTGGGAGTCCCAGCAATCAGCCCCAGCATTTT | CAGSGSPSNQPQHF
TRBJ2-3 | TRBV24-1 | - | TRBD2 | TGTGCCACCAGTGATTCCAAATCTAGCGGGGGGACAGATACGCAGTATTTT | CATSDSKSSGGTDTQYF
TRBJ2-2 | TRBV9 | - | TRBD1 | TGTGCCAGCAGCGTTGGCCGGGACAGCCTTAACACCGGGGAGCTGTTTTTT | CASSVGRDSLNTGELFF
TRBJ1-1 | TRBV11-2 | - | - | TGTGCCAGCAGCTCGATACAGGTTACCTTACCTGAAGCTTTCTTT | CASSSIQVTLPEAFF
TRBJ1-6 | TRBV28 | - | - | TGTGCCAGCAGGTCAACAGGGCCCTATAATTCACCCCTCCACTTT | CASRSTGPYNSPLHF
TRBJ1-5 | TRBV27 | - | TRBD1 | TGTGCCAGCAGTTTAAGTAGGGGGCGCGAGCAGCCCCAGCATTTT | CASSLSRGREQPQHF
TRBJ1-2 | TRBV13 | - | TRBD1 | TGTGCCAGCAGCAACAGGGGTGGCTACACCTTC | CASSNRGGYTF
TRBJ1-4 | TRBV6-2/TRBV6-3 | - | - | TGTGCCAGCAGCAACGGTCCAACCAATGAAAAACTGTTTTTT | CASSNGPTNEKLFF
TRBJ1-1 | TRBV6-6 | - | TRBD1 | TGTGCCAGCAGTCGGGAAGGACAGGGGGCCGAGAGGTCTGAAGCTTTCTTT | CASSREGQGAERSEAFF
TRBJ2-1 | TRBV9 | - | TRBD2 | TGTGCCAGCAGCGTAATGGGTCCGGGACTAGCGGGCCCTAGCTACAATGAGCAGTTCTTC | CASSVMGPGLAGPSYNEQFF
TRBJ1-6 | TRBV15 | once | - | TGTGCCACCAGCAAACAGCTCTCGGAGGTATCACCCCTCCACTTT | CATSKQLSEVSPLHF
TRBJ2-7 | TRBV9 | - | - | TGTGCCAGCAGCGTAGAGGCCGGGAGTACAGTCGAGCAGTACTTC | CASSVEAGSTVEQYF
TRBJ1-3 | TRBV13 | - | - | TGTGCCAGCAGCACCGCCCAGGGGTCCCCTGGAAACACCATATATTTT | CASSTAQGSPGNTIYF
TRBJ2-5 | TRBV2 | - | TRBD1 | TGTGCCAGAGGGACAGATCAAGAGACCCAGTACTTC | CARGTDQETQYF
TRBJ2-2 | TRBV9 | once | - | TGTGCCAGCAGCGTAAGGGCAGGGATAAATGCCGGGGAGCTGTTTTTT | CASSVRAGINAGELFF
TRBJ1-2 | TRBV7-2 | - | - | TGTGCCAGCAGCTTATTAGGGGGGGCAGGGGTGAGTGGCTACACCTTC | CASSLLGGAGVSGYTF